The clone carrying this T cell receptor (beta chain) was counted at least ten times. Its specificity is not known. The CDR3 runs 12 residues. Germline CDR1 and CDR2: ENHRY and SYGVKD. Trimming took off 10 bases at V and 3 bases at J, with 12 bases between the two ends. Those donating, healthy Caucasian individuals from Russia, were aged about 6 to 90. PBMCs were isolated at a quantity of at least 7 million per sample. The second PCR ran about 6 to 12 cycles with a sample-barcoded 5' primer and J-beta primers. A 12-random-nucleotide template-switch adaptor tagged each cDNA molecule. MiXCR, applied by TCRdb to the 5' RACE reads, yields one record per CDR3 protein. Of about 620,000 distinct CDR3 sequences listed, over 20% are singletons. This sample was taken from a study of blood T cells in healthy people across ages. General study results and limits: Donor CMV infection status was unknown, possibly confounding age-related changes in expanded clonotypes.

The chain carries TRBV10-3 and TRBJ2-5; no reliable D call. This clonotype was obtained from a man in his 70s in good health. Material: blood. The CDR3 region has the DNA TGTGCCACCTCCGGTGGAGAAGAGACCCAGTACTTC. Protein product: CATSGGEETQYF.